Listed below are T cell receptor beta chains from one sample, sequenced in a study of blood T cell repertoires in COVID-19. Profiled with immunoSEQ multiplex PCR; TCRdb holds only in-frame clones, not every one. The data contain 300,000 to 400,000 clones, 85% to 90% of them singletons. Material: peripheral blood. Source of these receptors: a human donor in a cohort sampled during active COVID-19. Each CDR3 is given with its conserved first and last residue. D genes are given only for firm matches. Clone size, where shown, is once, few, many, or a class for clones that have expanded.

CDR3nt: TGTGCCAGCAGCGGAGGGACAGGGATTCGGGGTGAAGCTTTCTTT; CDR3aa: CASSGGTGIRGEAFF; v_gene: TRBV9; abundance: once; len: 15; j_gene: TRBJ1-1; d_gene: TRBD1
CDR3nt: TGTGCCAGCAGTGGTGATCAGGGATATTCCTACGAGCAGTACTTC; CDR3aa: CASSGDQGYSYEQYF; v_gene: TRBV27; abundance: once; len: 15; j_gene: TRBJ2-7; d_gene: -
CDR3nt: TGTGCCAGCAGCTTGGACTTCGCGGGAAACACCATATATTTT; CDR3aa: CASSLDFAGNTIYF; v_gene: TRBV5-6; abundance: -; len: 14; j_gene: TRBJ1-3; d_gene: -
CDR3nt: TGTGCCTGGACGTTCGGTTCTAATGAAAAACTGTTTTTT; CDR3aa: CAWTFGSNEKLFF; v_gene: TRBV30; abundance: -; len: 13; j_gene: TRBJ1-4; d_gene: -
CDR3nt: TGCGCCAGCAGCCGGGGACAGGGTAATTCACCCCTCCACTTT; CDR3aa: CASSRGQGNSPLHF; v_gene: TRBV5-1; abundance: -; len: 14; j_gene: TRBJ1-6; d_gene: TRBD1
CDR3nt: TGCAGCGTCGGAGAACAGGGCTACGAGCAGTACTTC; CDR3aa: CSVGEQGYEQYF; v_gene: TRBV29-1; abundance: -; len: 12; j_gene: TRBJ2-7; d_gene: -
CDR3nt: TGTGCCATCAGCCGGACAGAGAGCTCCTATAATTCACCCCTCCACTTT; CDR3aa: CAISRTESSYNSPLHF; v_gene: TRBV10-3; abundance: -; len: 16; j_gene: TRBJ1-6; d_gene: -
CDR3nt: TGTGCCTGGAGTACCCAGAATCAGCCCCAGCATTTT; CDR3aa: CAWSTQNQPQHF; v_gene: TRBV30; abundance: -; len: 12; j_gene: TRBJ1-5; d_gene: -
CDR3nt: TGTGCCAGTAGCCAGGATGGCTACACCTTC; CDR3aa: CASSQDGYTF; v_gene: TRBV19; abundance: -; len: 10; j_gene: TRBJ1-2; d_gene: -
CDR3nt: TGTGCCAGCCAGTTAGGGGCCGGGGAGCTGTTTTTT; CDR3aa: CASQLGAGELFF; v_gene: TRBV25-1; abundance: -; len: 12; j_gene: TRBJ2-2; d_gene: -
CDR3nt: TGCAGTGCTAGTGGAACAGCTGGAAACACCATATATTTT; CDR3aa: CSASGTAGNTIYF; v_gene: TRBV20-1; abundance: -; len: 13; j_gene: TRBJ1-3; d_gene: -
CDR3nt: TGTGCCAGCAGACCCGACAGGGCACCCTACAATGAGCAGTTCTTC; CDR3aa: CASRPDRAPYNEQFF; v_gene: TRBV27; abundance: -; len: 15; j_gene: TRBJ2-1; d_gene: TRBD1
CDR3nt: TGTGCCAGCAGCCGAACTAGCGGGGGGGCCCATGAGCAGTTCTTC; CDR3aa: CASSRTSGGAHEQFF; v_gene: TRBV6-5; abundance: -; len: 15; j_gene: TRBJ2-1; d_gene: TRBD2
CDR3nt: TGTGCCAGCAGCCCGCGAACAGGGGCATACTCCTACGAGCAGTACTTC; CDR3aa: CASSPRTGAYSYEQYF; v_gene: TRBV5-5; abundance: -; len: 16; j_gene: TRBJ2-7; d_gene: TRBD1
CDR3nt: TGTGCCACCGGGACTAGCGGGACTAGGTCGGGCACCGGGGAGCTGTTTTTT; CDR3aa: CATGTSGTRSGTGELFF; v_gene: TRBV19; abundance: -; len: 17; j_gene: TRBJ2-2; d_gene: TRBD2
CDR3nt: TGTGCCTGGAGTCACTACCCGGGACAGACTAATTCACCCCTCCACTTT; CDR3aa: CAWSHYPGQTNSPLHF; v_gene: TRBV30; abundance: -; len: 16; j_gene: TRBJ1-6; d_gene: TRBD1
CDR3nt: TGTGCCAGCAGGCCGGGACAGGTGGATGGCTACACCTTC; CDR3aa: CASRPGQVDGYTF; v_gene: TRBV6-5; abundance: -; len: 13; j_gene: TRBJ1-2; d_gene: TRBD1
CDR3nt: TGTGCCAGCAGTTTATTAAGCGGGGGGGTACATGGCTACACCTTC; CDR3aa: CASSLLSGGVHGYTF; v_gene: TRBV28; abundance: -; len: 15; j_gene: TRBJ1-2; d_gene: -
CDR3nt: TGCGCCAGCAGCCAAACCACAGGGGGGTATGGCTACACCTTC; CDR3aa: CASSQTTGGYGYTF; v_gene: TRBV4-1; abundance: -; len: 14; j_gene: TRBJ1-2; d_gene: TRBD1
CDR3nt: TGTGCCACCCAATTAAGGGGGAATCAGCCCCAGCATTTT; CDR3aa: CATQLRGNQPQHF; v_gene: TRBV2; abundance: many; len: 13; j_gene: TRBJ1-5; d_gene: -
CDR3nt: TGTGCCAGCAGTCGAACTCTGGGGGGTGGCGATGAAAAACTGTTTTTT; CDR3aa: CASSRTLGGGDEKLFF; v_gene: TRBV7-8; abundance: -; len: 16; j_gene: TRBJ1-4; d_gene: -
CDR3nt: TGCAGTGCTAGTCCGGTCAGGGAACTCGGAAACACCATATATTTT; CDR3aa: CSASPVRELGNTIYF; v_gene: TRBV20-1; abundance: -; len: 15; j_gene: TRBJ1-3; d_gene: -
CDR3nt: TGTGCCTGGAGTAGCGGGAGGGCCGGGTACGAGCAGTACTTC; CDR3aa: CAWSSGRAGYEQYF; v_gene: TRBV30; abundance: -; len: 14; j_gene: TRBJ2-7; d_gene: TRBD2
CDR3nt: TGTGCCAGCAGTTTCCGACCGCCGGGGCCCCTCCACTTT; CDR3aa: CASSFRPPGPLHF; v_gene: TRBV28; abundance: -; len: 13; j_gene: TRBJ1-6; d_gene: -
CDR3nt: TGTGCCACCAGCAGGGAGGGACAGACACCTAATGAAAAACTGTTTTTT; CDR3aa: CATSREGQTPNEKLFF; v_gene: TRBV15; abundance: once; len: 16; j_gene: TRBJ1-4; d_gene: TRBD1
CDR3nt: TGTGCCAGCAGCTCAACAGGGGGGCCCCAGCATTTT; CDR3aa: CASSSTGGPQHF; v_gene: TRBV11-2; abundance: -; len: 12; j_gene: TRBJ1-5; d_gene: TRBD1
CDR3nt: TGTGCCAGCGGCCGACAGGGGCTAAGGCACACTGAAGCTTTCTTT; CDR3aa: CASGRQGLRHTEAFF; v_gene: TRBV5-6; abundance: -; len: 15; j_gene: TRBJ1-1; d_gene: TRBD1
CDR3nt: TGTGCCAGCAGTTTATCGAGGTCTAGCGGTTATTACAATGAGCAGTTCTTC; CDR3aa: CASSLSRSSGYYNEQFF; v_gene: TRBV27; abundance: -; len: 17; j_gene: TRBJ2-1; d_gene: TRBD2
CDR3nt: TGTGCCAGCAGCCCCCCAGCGGGGGAGACCTACGAGCAGTACTTC; CDR3aa: CASSPPAGETYEQYF; v_gene: TRBV11-2; abundance: -; len: 15; j_gene: TRBJ2-7; d_gene: TRBD2
CDR3nt: TGTGCCGGCGCCCGGGACTATACCTACGAGCAGTACTTC; CDR3aa: CAGARDYTYEQYF; v_gene: TRBV30; abundance: -; len: 13; j_gene: TRBJ2-7; d_gene: TRBD2
CDR3nt: TGTGCCAGCGGGACGGACAGGGCCTACGAGCAGTACTTC; CDR3aa: CASGTDRAYEQYF; v_gene: TRBV7-2; abundance: few; len: 13; j_gene: TRBJ2-7; d_gene: TRBD1
CDR3nt: TGTGCCAGCAGCTTAACAAGGACAGGGCCAGATACGCAGTATTTT; CDR3aa: CASSLTRTGPDTQYF; v_gene: TRBV7-3; abundance: -; len: 15; j_gene: TRBJ2-3; d_gene: TRBD1
CDR3nt: TGCAGCATAAGAGGGCTGTCCTTAAGTGGAGGGGCTAGCACAGATACGCAGTATTTT; CDR3aa: CSIRGLSLSGGASTDTQYF; v_gene: TRBV29-1; abundance: -; len: 19; j_gene: TRBJ2-3; d_gene: -
CDR3nt: TGTGCCAGCAGCTTAGTCCGCGGGGTTGGGTACGAGCAGTACTTC; CDR3aa: CASSLVRGVGYEQYF; v_gene: TRBV7-9; abundance: -; len: 15; j_gene: TRBJ2-7; d_gene: -
CDR3nt: TGTGCCAGCAGCGGCTACAGGGGGCCCTACGAGCAGTACTTC; CDR3aa: CASSGYRGPYEQYF; v_gene: TRBV11-2; abundance: -; len: 14; j_gene: TRBJ2-7; d_gene: TRBD1
CDR3nt: TGCGCCAGCAGCTTAAGGGGGACCCAGTACTTC; CDR3aa: CASSLRGTQYF; v_gene: TRBV5-1; abundance: -; len: 11; j_gene: TRBJ2-5; d_gene: -
CDR3nt: TGTGCCACCAGTGAGCCGGGACAGGGGCTCGGGGCCCAGTACTTC; CDR3aa: CATSEPGQGLGAQYF; v_gene: TRBV24-1; abundance: -; len: 15; j_gene: TRBJ2-5; d_gene: TRBD1
CDR3nt: TGCGCCAGCAGCTCAGGGGGCTATGGCTACACCTTC; CDR3aa: CASSSGGYGYTF; v_gene: TRBV5-1; abundance: -; len: 12; j_gene: TRBJ1-2; d_gene: TRBD1
CDR3nt: TGTGCCAGCAGTTACTCGCCGGGGGGGGCACGGAATGAGCAGTTCTTC; CDR3aa: CASSYSPGGARNEQFF; v_gene: TRBV6-5; abundance: -; len: 16; j_gene: TRBJ2-1; d_gene: TRBD2
CDR3nt: TGTGCCAGCGGCCCCCGTACGTCTTCTGAAGCTTTCTTT; CDR3aa: CASGPRTSSEAFF; v_gene: TRBV6-5; abundance: -; len: 13; j_gene: TRBJ1-1; d_gene: -
CDR3nt: TGTGCCAGCAGTCCGGGACAGGGAAGATACGAGCAGTACTTC; CDR3aa: CASSPGQGRYEQYF; v_gene: TRBV27; abundance: -; len: 14; j_gene: TRBJ2-7; d_gene: TRBD1
CDR3nt: TGTGCCAGCAGAAGGGAGATCGGAGTCTACGAGCAGTACTTC; CDR3aa: CASRREIGVYEQYF; v_gene: TRBV28; abundance: -; len: 14; j_gene: TRBJ2-7; d_gene: -
CDR3nt: TGTGCCAGCAGCTTGGAAGGGACTAGAAACACCATATATTTT; CDR3aa: CASSLEGTRNTIYF; v_gene: TRBV5-4; abundance: -; len: 14; j_gene: TRBJ1-3; d_gene: -
CDR3nt: TGTGCCATCAGCCCGGGACTAGCGGGCAACACAGATACGCAGTATTTT; CDR3aa: CAISPGLAGNTDTQYF; v_gene: TRBV10-3; abundance: -; len: 16; j_gene: TRBJ2-3; d_gene: TRBD2
CDR3nt: TGTGCCAGCAGTTTGGCCAACTACGAGCAGTACTTC; CDR3aa: CASSLANYEQYF; v_gene: TRBV28; abundance: -; len: 12; j_gene: TRBJ2-7; d_gene: -
CDR3nt: TGTGCCAGCAGCCCTCAGGGGGCTGAAGCTTTCTTT; CDR3aa: CASSPQGAEAFF; v_gene: TRBV7-9; abundance: few; len: 12; j_gene: TRBJ1-1; d_gene: TRBD1
CDR3nt: TGTGCCACCATCGACGGGATGGGAGGGAACACTGAAGCTTTCTTT; CDR3aa: CATIDGMGGNTEAFF; v_gene: TRBV2; abundance: -; len: 15; j_gene: TRBJ1-1; d_gene: -
CDR3nt: TGTGCCTTGAGACAGAGCTCCTACAATGAGCAGTTCTTC; CDR3aa: CALRQSSYNEQFF; v_gene: TRBV30; abundance: -; len: 13; j_gene: TRBJ2-1; d_gene: -
CDR3nt: TGTGCCTGGATGGGACTCCGGAATTCACCCCTCCACTTT; CDR3aa: CAWMGLRNSPLHF; v_gene: TRBV30; abundance: -; len: 13; j_gene: TRBJ1-6; d_gene: -
CDR3nt: TGTGCCACCAGCAGGGGCGGGAATAGTGTAACAGATACGCAGTATTTT; CDR3aa: CATSRGGNSVTDTQYF; v_gene: TRBV15; abundance: -; len: 16; j_gene: TRBJ2-3; d_gene: -
CDR3nt: TGCGCCAGCAGCTACGACCCCGGAGGGACTGAAGCTTTCTTT; CDR3aa: CASSYDPGGTEAFF; v_gene: TRBV4-1; abundance: -; len: 14; j_gene: TRBJ1-1; d_gene: -
CDR3nt: TGTGCCAGCAGCCAGGGGGCTCGCACTGAAGCTTTCTTT; CDR3aa: CASSQGARTEAFF; v_gene: TRBV9; abundance: -; len: 13; j_gene: TRBJ1-1; d_gene: TRBD1
CDR3nt: TGTGCCAGTAGTATCCTCAATCAGCCCCAGCATTTT; CDR3aa: CASSILNQPQHF; v_gene: TRBV19; abundance: -; len: 12; j_gene: TRBJ1-5; d_gene: -
CDR3nt: TGTGCCAGCAGTCCCCTCCAAACCGGGACAGGGGAAGCCGGGGGCAATCAGCCCCAGCATTTT; CDR3aa: CASSPLQTGTGEAGGNQPQHF; v_gene: TRBV28; abundance: -; len: 21; j_gene: TRBJ1-5; d_gene: TRBD1
CDR3nt: TGTGCCAGCAGTGCGACCCGGGAGAAGACCGGGGAGCTGTTTTTT; CDR3aa: CASSATREKTGELFF; v_gene: TRBV13; abundance: -; len: 15; j_gene: TRBJ2-2; d_gene: -
CDR3nt: TGCAGCGTTGTTCAGGGGGCAAGAAATGAGCAGTTCTTC; CDR3aa: CSVVQGARNEQFF; v_gene: TRBV29-1; abundance: -; len: 13; j_gene: TRBJ2-1; d_gene: TRBD1
CDR3nt: TGTGCCAGTAGAAGGAGAGGGAGTCTTTATGAAAAACTGTTTTTT; CDR3aa: CASRRRGSLYEKLFF; v_gene: TRBV6-5; abundance: -; len: 15; j_gene: TRBJ1-4; d_gene: -
CDR3nt: TGTGCCAGCAGCTTGTCCATTGTTCGGTTTCTCCCAATCAATGAGCAGTTCTTC; CDR3aa: CASSLSIVRFLPINEQFF; v_gene: TRBV7-9; abundance: -; len: 18; j_gene: TRBJ2-1; d_gene: -
CDR3nt: TGCGCCAGCAGCTATAATAAAGACTCAGATACGCAGTATTTT; CDR3aa: CASSYNKDSDTQYF; v_gene: TRBV5-1; abundance: -; len: 14; j_gene: TRBJ2-3; d_gene: -
CDR3nt: TGTGCCAGCAAACTGGGCAGAAACTATGGCTACACCTTC; CDR3aa: CASKLGRNYGYTF; v_gene: TRBV2; abundance: -; len: 13; j_gene: TRBJ1-2; d_gene: -